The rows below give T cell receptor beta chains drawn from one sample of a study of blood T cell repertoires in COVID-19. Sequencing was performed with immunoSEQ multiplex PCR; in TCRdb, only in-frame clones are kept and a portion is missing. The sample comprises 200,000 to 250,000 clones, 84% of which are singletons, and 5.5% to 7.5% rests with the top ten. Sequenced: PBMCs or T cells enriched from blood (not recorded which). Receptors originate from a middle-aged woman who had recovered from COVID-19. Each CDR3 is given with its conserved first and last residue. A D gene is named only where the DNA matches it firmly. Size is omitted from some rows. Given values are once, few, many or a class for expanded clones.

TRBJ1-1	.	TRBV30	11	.	CAWSRQGQAFF	TGTGCCTGGAGTCGGCAGGGGCAAGCTTTCTTT
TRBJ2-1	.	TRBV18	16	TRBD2	CASSPPASGRALEQFF	TGTGCCAGCTCACCACCGGCTAGCGGGAGGGCCCTTGAGCAGTTCTTC
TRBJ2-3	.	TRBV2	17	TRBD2	CASFGQGLAGFTDTQYF	TGTGCCAGCTTTGGACAGGGACTAGCGGGATTCACAGATACGCAGTATTTT
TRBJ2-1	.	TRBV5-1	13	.	CASSGDIYNEQFF	TGCGCCAGCAGCGGGGACATTTACAATGAGCAGTTCTTC
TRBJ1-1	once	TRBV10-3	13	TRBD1	CAITGQGNTEAFF	TGTGCCATCACTGGACAGGGGAACACTGAAGCTTTCTTT
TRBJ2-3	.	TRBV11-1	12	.	CASSSLEDTQYF	TGTGCCAGCAGCTCTCTAGAGGATACGCAGTATTTT
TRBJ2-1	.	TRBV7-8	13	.	CASRENSYNEQFF	TGTGCCTCAAGGGAGAACTCCTACAATGAGCAGTTCTTC
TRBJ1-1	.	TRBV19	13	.	CASSIEWGVGAFF	TGTGCCAGTAGTATAGAATGGGGGGTTGGAGCTTTCTTT
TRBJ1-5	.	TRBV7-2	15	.	CASSPDGGWNQPQHF	TGTGCCAGCAGCCCAGATGGGGGGTGGAATCAGCCCCAGCATTTT
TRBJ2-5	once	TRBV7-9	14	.	CASSLGRGQGTQYF	TGTGCCAGCAGCTTGGGCAGGGGCCAGGGGACCCAGTACTTC
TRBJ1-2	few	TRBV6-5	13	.	CASSKFYNYGYTF	TGTGCCAGCTCGAAATTCTATAACTATGGCTACACCTTC
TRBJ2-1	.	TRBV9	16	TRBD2	CASSVGEGAGLNEQFF	TGTGCCAGCAGCGTAGGGGAGGGAGCGGGTCTCAATGAGCAGTTCTTC
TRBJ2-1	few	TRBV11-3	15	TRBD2	CASSGTSGRYNEQFF	TGTGCCAGCAGCGGGACTAGCGGGAGGTACAATGAGCAGTTCTTC
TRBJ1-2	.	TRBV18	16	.	CASSPIFRVPSYGYTF	TGTGCCAGCTCACCGATCTTCAGGGTCCCCTCTTATGGCTACACCTTC
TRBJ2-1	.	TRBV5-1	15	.	CASSLQGSSYNEQFF	TGCGCCAGCAGCCTACAGGGCAGTTCCTACAATGAGCAGTTCTTC
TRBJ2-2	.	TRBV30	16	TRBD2	CAGIPVGRANTGELFF	TGTGCCGGCATCCCTGTGGGGAGGGCCAACACCGGGGAGCTGTTTTTT
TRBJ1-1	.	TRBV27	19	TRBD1	CASSLSLDGGQGVGTEAFF	TGTGCCAGCAGTTTATCCTTGGACGGGGGACAGGGGGTTGGCACTGAAGCTTTCTTT
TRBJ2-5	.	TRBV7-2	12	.	CASSLGRETQYF	TGTGCCAGCAGCCTAGGGCGGGAGACCCAGTACTTC
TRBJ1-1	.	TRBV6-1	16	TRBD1	CASSEQGTGALAEAFF	TGTGCCAGCAGTGAACAGGGGACAGGGGCATTAGCTGAAGCTTTCTTT
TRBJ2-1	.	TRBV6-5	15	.	CASWAAGTSYNEQFF	TGTGCCAGCTGGGCAGCCGGGACTTCCTACAATGAGCAGTTCTTC
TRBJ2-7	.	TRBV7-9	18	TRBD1	CASSPPRVGTGGAWEQYF	TGTGCCAGCAGTCCACCCCGGGTAGGCACAGGGGGCGCGTGGGAGCAGTACTTC
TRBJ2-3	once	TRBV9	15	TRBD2	CASSLAGTRADTQYF	TGTGCCAGCAGCCTAGCGGGGACTAGGGCCGATACGCAGTATTTT
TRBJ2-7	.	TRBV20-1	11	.	CSAKQLWEQYF	TGCAGTGCAAAACAGCTTTGGGAGCAGTACTTC
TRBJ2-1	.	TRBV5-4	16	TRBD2	CASSISSGSLAGEQFF	TGTGCCAGCAGCATATCTAGCGGGAGTCTGGCTGGTGAGCAGTTCTTC
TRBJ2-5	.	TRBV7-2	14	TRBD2	CASSFGREMETQYF	TGTGCCAGCAGCTTCGGGCGGGAGATGGAGACCCAGTACTTC
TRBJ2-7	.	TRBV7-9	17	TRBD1	CASSLSLRTGGAYEQYF	TGTGCCAGCAGCTTAAGTCTAAGGACAGGGGGGGCCTACGAGCAGTACTTC
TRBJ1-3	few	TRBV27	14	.	CASSFASSGNTIYF	TGTGCCAGCAGTTTTGCTAGCTCTGGAAACACCATATATTTT
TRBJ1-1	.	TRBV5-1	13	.	CASSLGSGVGAFF	TGCGCCAGCAGCTTGGGGTCAGGGGTTGGGGCTTTCTTT
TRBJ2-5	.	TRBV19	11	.	CASSEEETQYF	TGTGCCAGTAGTGAAGAGGAGACCCAGTACTTC
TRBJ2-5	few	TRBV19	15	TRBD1	CASSLGTGGRETQYF	TGTGCCAGTAGTCTTGGGACAGGGGGCAGGGAGACCCAGTACTTC
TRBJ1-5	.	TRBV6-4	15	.	CASYLTGIGNQPQHF	TGTGCCAGTTACTTAACAGGGATAGGAAATCAGCCCCAGCATTTT
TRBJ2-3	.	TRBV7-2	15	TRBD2	CASTPYSGSTDTQYF	TGTGCCAGCACCCCTTATAGCGGGAGCACAGATACGCAGTATTTT
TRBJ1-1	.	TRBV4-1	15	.	CASSLGPGLNTEAFF	TGCGCCAGCAGCCTTGGCCCAGGGCTTAACACTGAAGCTTTCTTT
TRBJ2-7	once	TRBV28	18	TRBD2	CASRRLTGTSGRVNEQYF	TGTGCCAGCAGACGACTAACCGGGACTAGCGGGAGGGTCAACGAGCAGTACTTC
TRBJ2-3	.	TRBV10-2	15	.	CASSNRATSTDTQYF	TGCGCCAGCAGTAACAGGGCAACTAGCACAGATACGCAGTATTTT
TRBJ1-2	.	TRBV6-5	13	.	CASSTGPNYGYTF	TGTGCCAGCAGCACAGGTCCTAACTATGGCTACACCTTC
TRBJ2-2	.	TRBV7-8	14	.	CASSLARRAGELFF	TGTGCCAGCAGCTTAGCAAGACGGGCCGGGGAGCTGTTTTTT
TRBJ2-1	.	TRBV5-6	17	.	CASSLGLGADHYNEQFF	TGTGCCAGCAGCTTGGGGTTAGGAGCGGACCACTACAATGAGCAGTTCTTC
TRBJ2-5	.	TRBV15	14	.	CATSRVQGRETQYF	TGTGCCACCAGCAGAGTACAGGGAAGAGAGACCCAGTACTTC
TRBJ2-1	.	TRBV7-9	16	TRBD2	CASSSPLAVSYNEQFF	TGTGCCAGCAGCTCCCCCCTAGCGGTCTCCTACAATGAGCAGTTCTTC
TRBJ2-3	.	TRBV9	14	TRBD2	CASSVSGKTDTQYF	TGTGCCAGCAGCGTTAGCGGGAAAACAGATACGCAGTATTTT
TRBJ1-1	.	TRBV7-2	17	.	CASSLVNNRVLNTEAFF	TGTGCCAGCAGCTTAGTCAATAACAGGGTCCTGAACACTGAAGCTTTCTTT
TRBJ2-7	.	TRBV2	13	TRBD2	CATQGSGGSEQYF	TGTGCCACACAAGGATCGGGAGGGTCCGAGCAGTACTTC
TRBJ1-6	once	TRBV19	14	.	CASTRAQGRSPLHF	TGTGCCAGTACCCGGGCGCAGGGGCGTTCACCCCTCCACTTT
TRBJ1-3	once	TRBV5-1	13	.	CASKQGTGNTIYF	TGCGCCAGTAAACAGGGAACTGGAAACACCATATATTTT
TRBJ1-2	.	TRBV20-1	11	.	CSSYLDYGYTF	TGCAGTTCTTATCTAGACTATGGCTACACCTTC
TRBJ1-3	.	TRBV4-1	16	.	CASSQDMSGSGNTIYF	TGCGCCAGCAGCCAAGATATGTCGGGATCTGGAAACACCATATATTTT
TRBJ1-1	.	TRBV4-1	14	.	CASSQDSGGTEAFF	TGCGCCAGCAGCCAAGATTCGGGGGGCACTGAAGCTTTCTTT
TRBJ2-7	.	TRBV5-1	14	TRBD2	CASSLTSGSYEQYF	TGCGCCAGCAGCTTGACTAGCGGGAGCTACGAGCAGTACTTC
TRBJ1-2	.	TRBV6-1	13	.	CASSEGTRYGYTF	TGTGCCAGCAGTGAAGGGACAAGATATGGCTACACCTTC